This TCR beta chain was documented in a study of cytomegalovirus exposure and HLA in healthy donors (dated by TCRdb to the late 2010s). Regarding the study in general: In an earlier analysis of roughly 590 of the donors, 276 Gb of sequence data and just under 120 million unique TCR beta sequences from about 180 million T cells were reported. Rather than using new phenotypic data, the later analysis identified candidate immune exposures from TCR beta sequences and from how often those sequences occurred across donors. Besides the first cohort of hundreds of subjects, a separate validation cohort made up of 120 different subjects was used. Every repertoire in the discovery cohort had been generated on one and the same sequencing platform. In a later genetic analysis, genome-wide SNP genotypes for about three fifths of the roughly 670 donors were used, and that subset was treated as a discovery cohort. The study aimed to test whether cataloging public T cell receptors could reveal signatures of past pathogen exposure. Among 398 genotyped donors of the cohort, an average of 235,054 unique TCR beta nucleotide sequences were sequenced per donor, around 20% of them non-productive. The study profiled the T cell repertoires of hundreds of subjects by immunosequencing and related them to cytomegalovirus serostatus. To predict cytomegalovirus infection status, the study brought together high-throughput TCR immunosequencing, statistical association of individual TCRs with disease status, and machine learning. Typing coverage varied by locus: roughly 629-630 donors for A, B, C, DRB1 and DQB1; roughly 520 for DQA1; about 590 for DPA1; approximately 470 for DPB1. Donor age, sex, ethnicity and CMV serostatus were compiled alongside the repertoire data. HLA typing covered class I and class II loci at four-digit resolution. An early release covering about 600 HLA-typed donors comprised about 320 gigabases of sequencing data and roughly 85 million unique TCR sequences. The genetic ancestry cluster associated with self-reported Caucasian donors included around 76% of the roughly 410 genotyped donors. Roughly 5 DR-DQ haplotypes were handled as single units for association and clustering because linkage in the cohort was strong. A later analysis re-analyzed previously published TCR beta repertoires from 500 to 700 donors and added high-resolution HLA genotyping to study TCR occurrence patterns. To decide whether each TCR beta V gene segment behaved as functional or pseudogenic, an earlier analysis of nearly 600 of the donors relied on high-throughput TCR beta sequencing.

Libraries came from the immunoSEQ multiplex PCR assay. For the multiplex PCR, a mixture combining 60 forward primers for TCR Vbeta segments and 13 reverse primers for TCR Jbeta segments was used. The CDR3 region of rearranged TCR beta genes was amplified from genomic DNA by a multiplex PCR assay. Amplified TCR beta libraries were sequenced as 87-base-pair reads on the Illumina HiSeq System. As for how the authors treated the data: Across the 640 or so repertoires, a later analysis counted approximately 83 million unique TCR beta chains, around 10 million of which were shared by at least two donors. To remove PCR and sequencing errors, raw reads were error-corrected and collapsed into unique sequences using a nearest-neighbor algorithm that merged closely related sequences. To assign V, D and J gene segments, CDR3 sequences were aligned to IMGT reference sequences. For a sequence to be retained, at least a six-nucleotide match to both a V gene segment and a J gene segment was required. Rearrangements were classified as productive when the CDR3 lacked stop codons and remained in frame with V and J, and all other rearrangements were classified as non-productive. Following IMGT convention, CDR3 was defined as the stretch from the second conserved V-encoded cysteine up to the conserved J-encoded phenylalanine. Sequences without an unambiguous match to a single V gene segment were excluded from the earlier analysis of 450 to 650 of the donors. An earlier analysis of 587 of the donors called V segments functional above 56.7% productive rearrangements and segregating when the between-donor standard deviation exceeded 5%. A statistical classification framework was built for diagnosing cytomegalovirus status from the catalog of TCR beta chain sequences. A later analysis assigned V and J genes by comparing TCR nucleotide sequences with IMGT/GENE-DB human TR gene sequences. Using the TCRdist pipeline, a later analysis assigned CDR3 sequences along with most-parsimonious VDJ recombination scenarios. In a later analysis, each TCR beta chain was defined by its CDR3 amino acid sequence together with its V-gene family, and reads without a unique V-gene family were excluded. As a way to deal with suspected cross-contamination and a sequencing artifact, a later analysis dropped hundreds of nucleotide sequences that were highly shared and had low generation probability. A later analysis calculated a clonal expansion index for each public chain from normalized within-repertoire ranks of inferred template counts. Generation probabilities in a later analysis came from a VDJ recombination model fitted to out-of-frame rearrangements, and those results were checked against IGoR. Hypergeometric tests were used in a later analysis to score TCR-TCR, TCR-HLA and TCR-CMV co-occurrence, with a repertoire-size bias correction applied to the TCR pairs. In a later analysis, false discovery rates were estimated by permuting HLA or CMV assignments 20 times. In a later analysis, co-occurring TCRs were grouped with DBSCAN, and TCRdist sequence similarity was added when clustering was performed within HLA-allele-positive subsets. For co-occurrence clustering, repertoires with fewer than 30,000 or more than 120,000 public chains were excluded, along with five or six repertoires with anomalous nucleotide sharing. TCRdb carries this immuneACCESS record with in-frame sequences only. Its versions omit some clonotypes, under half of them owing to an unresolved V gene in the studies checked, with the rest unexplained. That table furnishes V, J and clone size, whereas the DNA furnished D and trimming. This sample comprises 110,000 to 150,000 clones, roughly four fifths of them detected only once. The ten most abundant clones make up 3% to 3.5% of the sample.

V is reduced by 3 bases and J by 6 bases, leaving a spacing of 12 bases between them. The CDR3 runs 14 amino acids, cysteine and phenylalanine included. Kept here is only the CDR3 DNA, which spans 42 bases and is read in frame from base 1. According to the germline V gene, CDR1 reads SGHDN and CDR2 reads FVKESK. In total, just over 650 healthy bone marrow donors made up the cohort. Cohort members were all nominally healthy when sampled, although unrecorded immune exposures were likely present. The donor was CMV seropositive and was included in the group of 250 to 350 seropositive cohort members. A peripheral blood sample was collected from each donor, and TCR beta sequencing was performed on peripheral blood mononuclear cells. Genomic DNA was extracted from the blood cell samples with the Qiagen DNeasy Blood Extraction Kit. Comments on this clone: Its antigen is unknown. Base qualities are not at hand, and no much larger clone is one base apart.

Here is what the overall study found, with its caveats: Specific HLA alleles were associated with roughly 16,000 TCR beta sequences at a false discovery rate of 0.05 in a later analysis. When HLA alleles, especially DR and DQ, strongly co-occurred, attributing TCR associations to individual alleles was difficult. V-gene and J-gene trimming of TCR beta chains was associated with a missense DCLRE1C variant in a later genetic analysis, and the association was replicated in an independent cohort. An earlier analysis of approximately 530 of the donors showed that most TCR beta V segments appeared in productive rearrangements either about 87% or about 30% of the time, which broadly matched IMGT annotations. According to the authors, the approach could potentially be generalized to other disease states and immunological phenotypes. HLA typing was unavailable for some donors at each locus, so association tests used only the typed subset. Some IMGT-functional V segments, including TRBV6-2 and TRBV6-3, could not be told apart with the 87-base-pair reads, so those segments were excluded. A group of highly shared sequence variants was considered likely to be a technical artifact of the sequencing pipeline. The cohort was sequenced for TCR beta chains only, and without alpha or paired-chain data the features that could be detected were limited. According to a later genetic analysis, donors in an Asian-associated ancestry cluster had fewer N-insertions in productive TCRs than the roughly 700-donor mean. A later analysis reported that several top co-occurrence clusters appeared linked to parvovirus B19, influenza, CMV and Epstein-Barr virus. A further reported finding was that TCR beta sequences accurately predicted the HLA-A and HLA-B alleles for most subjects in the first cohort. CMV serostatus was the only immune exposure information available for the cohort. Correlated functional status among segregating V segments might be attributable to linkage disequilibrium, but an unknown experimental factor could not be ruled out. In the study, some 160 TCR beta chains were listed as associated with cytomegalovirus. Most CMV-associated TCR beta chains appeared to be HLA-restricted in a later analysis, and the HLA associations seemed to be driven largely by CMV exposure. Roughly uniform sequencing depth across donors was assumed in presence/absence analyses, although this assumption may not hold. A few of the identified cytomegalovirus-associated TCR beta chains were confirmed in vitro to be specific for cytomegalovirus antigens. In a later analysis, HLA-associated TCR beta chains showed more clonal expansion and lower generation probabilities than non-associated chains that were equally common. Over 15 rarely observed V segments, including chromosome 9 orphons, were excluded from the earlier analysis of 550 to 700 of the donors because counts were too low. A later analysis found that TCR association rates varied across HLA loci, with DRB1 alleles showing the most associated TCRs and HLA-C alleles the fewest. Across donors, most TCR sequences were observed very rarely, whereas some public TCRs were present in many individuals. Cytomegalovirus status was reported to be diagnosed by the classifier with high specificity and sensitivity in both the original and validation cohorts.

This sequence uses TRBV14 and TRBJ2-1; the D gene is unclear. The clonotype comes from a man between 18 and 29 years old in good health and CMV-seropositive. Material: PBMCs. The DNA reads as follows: TGTGCCAGCAGCCAGTGGTACACCCGCAATGAGCAGTTCTTC. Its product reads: CASSQWYTRNEQFF.